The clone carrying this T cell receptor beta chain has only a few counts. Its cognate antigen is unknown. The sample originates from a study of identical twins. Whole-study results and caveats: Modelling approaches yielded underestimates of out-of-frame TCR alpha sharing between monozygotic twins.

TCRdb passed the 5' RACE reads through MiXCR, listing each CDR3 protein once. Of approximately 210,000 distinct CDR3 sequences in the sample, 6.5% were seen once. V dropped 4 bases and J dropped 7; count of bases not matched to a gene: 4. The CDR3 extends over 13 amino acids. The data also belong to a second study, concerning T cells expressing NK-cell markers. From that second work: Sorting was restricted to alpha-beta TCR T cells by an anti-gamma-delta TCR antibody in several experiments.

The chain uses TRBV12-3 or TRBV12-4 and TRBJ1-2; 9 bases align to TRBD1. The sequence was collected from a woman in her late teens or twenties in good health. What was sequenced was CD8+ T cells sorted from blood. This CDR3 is CASSSGQGSGYTF. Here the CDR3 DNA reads TGTGCCAGCAGTTCCGGACAGGGGTCTGGCTACACCTTC.